This TCR beta chain was obtained from a study of spatial heterogeneity in lung cancer. The sample's time point: sample taken at primary tumor resection. The input material, whole RNA from tumor, nontumor lung or frozen PBMC, was sequenced unsorted. There are many counts of this clonotype. The CDR3 spans 14 residues. The V gene lost 3 bases and the J gene lost 5 bases, with 10 bases spanning the gap. Germline values: CDR1 KGHSH, CDR2 LQKENI. Via MiXCR, TCRdb re-called the 5' RACE reads, giving one row per CDR3 protein. The table lists about 16,000 distinct CDR3 sequences, 7.5% to 8.5% of them singletons.

This specimen consisted of PBMCs, obtained at surgery. The source of this sequence is a female donor with early-stage non-small cell lung cancer. The chain couples TRBV18 to TRBJ2-2, with D uncertain. CDR3 DNA sequence: TGTGCCAGCTCACCGCTGATGGCGACCGGGGAGCTGTTTTTT. Translation gives CASSPLMATGELFF.